Following are 3 T cell receptor beta chains from one sample sequenced in a study of beta chain features in type 1 diabetes listed by TCRdb under 2018. The paper as a whole reports these results and caveats: In all four CD4+ subsets, TCRB CDR3 length was moderately but significantly shorter in type 1 diabetes patients.

Library generation was performed with the immunoSEQ multiplex PCR assay. The entire isolated RNA was reverse transcribed using the High Capacity cDNA Reverse Transcription Kit, and thus expressed TCRB transcripts were sequenced. TCRdb mirrors the immuneACCESS table, restricted to in-frame sequences. Some clones are absent from its copies; in checked studies, under half trace to an unresolved V gene, and the reason for the others is unknown. This sample is represented by 120,000 or so clones; approximately 15% of them were singletons. The ten largest clones represent 2% to 3% of the sample. No antigen has been assigned to these receptors. Source material: central memory CD4+ T cells from blood. The origin of the receptors is a man aged 18 to 30 with type 1 diabetes.

The chain uses TRBV7-9 and TRBJ1-4; D perhaps matches TRBD1 (5 bases). The V gene lost 4 bases and the J gene lost 13 bases, with 16 bases spanning the gap. The CDR3 runs to 13 residues. Germline V gene data show CDR1 as SEHNR and CDR2 as FQNEAQ (reference sequence). The CDR3 DNA follows: TGTGCCAGCAGCTCATGGACCCTGAGGGGACTGTTTTTT. The encoded protein is CASSSWTLRGLFF.

V gene TRBV9 combines with J gene TRBJ1-1, with D unresolved. Germline assignment: CDR1 SGDLS and CDR2 YYNGEE. This CDR3 is built from 13 residues. The ends were cut back, 0 bases at V and 7 bases at J, with 10 bases in the middle. In nucleotides, the CDR3 is TGTGCCAGCAGCGTAGATACGTGGGGTGAAGCTTTCTTT. It is translated as CASSVDTWGEAFF.

This clone was detected only a few times. The genes are TRBV6-1 and TRBJ2-4; TRBD1 is a possible D gene (5 bases). Per the germline V gene, CDR1 is MNHNS and CDR2 is SASEGT. Between the trimmed V and J ends, which lost 2 bases and 1 base, there was a span of 15 bases. The CDR3 runs to 17 residues. This chain's CDR3 is CASSEYQTAGAKNIQYF. In DNA form, the CDR3 reads TGTGCCAGCAGTGAATACCAGACAGCTGGGGCCAAAAACATTCAGTACTTC.